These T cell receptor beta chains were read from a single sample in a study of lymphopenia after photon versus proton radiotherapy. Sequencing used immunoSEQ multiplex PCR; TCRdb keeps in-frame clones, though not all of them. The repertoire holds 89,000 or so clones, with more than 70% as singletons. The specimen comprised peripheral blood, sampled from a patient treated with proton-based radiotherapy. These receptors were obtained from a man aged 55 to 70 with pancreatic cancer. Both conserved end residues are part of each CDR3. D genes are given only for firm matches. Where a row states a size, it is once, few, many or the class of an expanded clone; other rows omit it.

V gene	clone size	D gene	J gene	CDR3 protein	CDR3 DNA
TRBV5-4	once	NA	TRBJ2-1	CASSLSVLGDSYNEQFF	TGTGCCAGCAGCCTCAGCGTTTTAGGGGACTCCTACAATGAGCAGTTCTTC
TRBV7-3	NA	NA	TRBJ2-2	CASSSTGASGELFF	TGTGCCAGCAGCTCTACAGGAGCTTCCGGGGAGCTGTTTTTT
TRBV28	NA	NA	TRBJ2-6	CASEKTDAGANVLTF	TGTGCCAGCGAGAAAACGGACGCTGGGGCCAACGTCCTGACTTTC
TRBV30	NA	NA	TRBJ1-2	CASTRDPKDGYTF	TGTGCCTCTACCCGGGACCCGAAAGATGGCTACACCTTC
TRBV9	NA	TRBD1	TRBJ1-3	CASYRNRGREGNTIYF	TGTGCCAGCTATAGAAACAGGGGGCGAGAAGGAAACACCATATATTTT
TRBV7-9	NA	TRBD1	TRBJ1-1	CASSRGTGRTEAFF	TGTGCCAGCAGCCGAGGGACAGGGAGAACTGAAGCTTTCTTT
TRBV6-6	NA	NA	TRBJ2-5	CASSYLDFQETQYF	TGTGCCAGCAGTTACTTGGACTTTCAAGAGACCCAGTACTTC
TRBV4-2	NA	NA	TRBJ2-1	CASSPKIVGGLYNEQFF	TGTGCCAGCAGCCCAAAGATTGTGGGTGGGTTATACAATGAGCAGTTCTTC
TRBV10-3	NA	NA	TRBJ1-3	CATGDFDSGNTIYF	TGTGCCACGGGGGACTTCGACTCTGGAAACACCATATATTTT
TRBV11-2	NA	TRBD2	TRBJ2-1	CASSPTAGGSYNEQFF	TGTGCCAGCAGCCCCACAGCGGGGGGCTCCTACAATGAGCAGTTCTTC
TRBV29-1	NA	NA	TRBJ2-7	CSVIHRVPHEQYF	TGCAGCGTGATCCACAGGGTCCCCCACGAGCAGTACTTC
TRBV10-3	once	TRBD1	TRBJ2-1	CAIRPGQGEYNEQFF	TGTGCCATCAGGCCGGGACAGGGGGAGTACAATGAGCAGTTCTTC
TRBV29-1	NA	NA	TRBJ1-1	CSVPTGTLNTEAFF	TGCAGCGTGCCGACTGGGACCTTGAACACTGAAGCTTTCTTT
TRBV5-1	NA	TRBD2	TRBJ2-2	CASSLAGGIGELFF	TGCGCCAGCAGCTTGGCCGGGGGGATCGGGGAGCTGTTTTTT
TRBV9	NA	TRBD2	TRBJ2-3	CASSVDASGLRSTDTQYF	TGTGCCAGCAGCGTAGATGCTAGCGGCCTCCGTAGCACAGATACGCAGTATTTT
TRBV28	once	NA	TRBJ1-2	CASRAGGRLYGYTF	TGTGCCAGCAGGGCGGGGGGTCGATTATATGGCTACACCTTC
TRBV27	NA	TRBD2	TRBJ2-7	CASSPGTSGSFTYEQYF	TGTGCCAGCAGTCCAGGGACTAGCGGGTCCTTCACCTACGAGCAGTACTTC
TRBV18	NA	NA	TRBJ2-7	CASSPPGGRTGEQYF	TGTGCCAGCTCACCACCTGGTGGGCGGACGGGTGAGCAGTACTTC
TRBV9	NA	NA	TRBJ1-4	CASSTQGFNEKLFF	TGTGCCAGCAGCACGCAGGGGTTTAATGAAAAACTGTTTTTT
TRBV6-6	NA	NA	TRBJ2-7	CASSHSHYEQYF	TGTGCCAGCAGTCACAGCCATTACGAGCAGTACTTC
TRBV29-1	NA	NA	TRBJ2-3	CSVEGGTDTQYF	TGCAGCGTGGAGGGGGGAACAGATACGCAGTATTTT
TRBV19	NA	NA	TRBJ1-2	CASSIDRRGRYYGYTF	TGTGCCAGTAGTATAGATCGGAGGGGAAGATACTATGGCTACACCTTC
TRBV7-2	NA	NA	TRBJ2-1	CASSLERVGRNEQFF	TGTGCCAGCAGCTTAGAAAGGGTCGGAAGGAATGAGCAGTTCTTC
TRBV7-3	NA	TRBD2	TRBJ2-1	CASSLGVAGSSEQFF	TGTGCCAGCAGCTTAGGAGTAGCGGGGAGCTCGGAGCAGTTCTTC
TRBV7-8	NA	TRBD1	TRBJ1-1	CASSPRTGGSTEAFF	TGTGCCAGCAGCCCTCGGACAGGAGGGAGCACTGAAGCTTTCTTT
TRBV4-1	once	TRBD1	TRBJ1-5	CASSQDHRTGGRQPQHF	TGCGCCAGCAGCCAAGATCATCGGACAGGGGGTCGACAGCCCCAGCATTTT
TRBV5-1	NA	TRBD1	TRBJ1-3	CASSGSGTELGNTIYF	TGCGCCAGCAGCGGATCAGGGACAGAACTTGGAAACACCATATATTTT
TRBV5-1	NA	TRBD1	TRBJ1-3	CASRQATGGGNTIYF	TGCGCCAGCAGACAGGCCACAGGGGGCGGAAACACCATATATTTT
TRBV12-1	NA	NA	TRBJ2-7	CASSSEGDLSYEQYF	TGTGCCAGCAGCTCGGAGGGGGACCTGAGCTACGAGCAGTACTTC
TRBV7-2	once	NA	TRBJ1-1	CASSLDRVPFF	TGTGCCAGCAGCTTAGACAGGGTACCTTTCTTT
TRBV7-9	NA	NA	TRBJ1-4	CASSLRAWSNEKLFF	TGTGCCAGCAGCTTGAGGGCATGGTCTAATGAAAAACTGTTTTTT
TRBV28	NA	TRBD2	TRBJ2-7	CALGTSGPSYEQYF	TGTGCCTTGGGGACTAGCGGGCCCTCCTACGAGCAGTACTTC
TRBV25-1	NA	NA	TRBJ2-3	CASSDPGGADTQYF	TGTGCCAGCAGTGACCCGGGGGGCGCAGATACGCAGTATTTT
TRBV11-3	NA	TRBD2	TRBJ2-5	CASSLEGVSGGPETQYF	TGTGCCAGCAGCTTAGAGGGCGTTTCGGGGGGACCAGAGACCCAGTACTTC
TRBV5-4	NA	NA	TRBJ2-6	CASSFGGSLGPGANVLTF	TGTGCCAGCAGCTTTGGTGGATCCCTAGGTCCCGGGGCCAACGTCCTGACTTTC
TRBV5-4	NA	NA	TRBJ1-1	CASSLSVNTEAFF	TGTGCCAGCAGCTTGTCAGTGAACACTGAAGCTTTCTTT
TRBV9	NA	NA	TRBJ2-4	CASSPIGGGQSYLAKNIQYF	TGTGCCAGCAGCCCCATCGGAGGGGGACAGTCCTATCTAGCCAAAAACATTCAGTACTTC
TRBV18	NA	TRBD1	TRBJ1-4	CASSPGTGKTNEKLFF	TGTGCCAGCTCACCAGGGACAGGGAAGACTAATGAAAAACTGTTTTTT
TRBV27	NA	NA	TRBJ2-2	CASKPGPPTGELFF	TGTGCCAGCAAACCGGGCCCTCCTACCGGGGAGCTGTTTTTT
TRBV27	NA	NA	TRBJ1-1	CASSLASLADTEAFF	TGTGCCAGCAGTTTAGCCAGCCTGGCCGACACTGAAGCTTTCTTT
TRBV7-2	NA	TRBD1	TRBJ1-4	CASSGRQGRNEKLFF	TGTGCCAGCAGCGGTCGACAGGGGAGGAATGAAAAACTGTTTTTT
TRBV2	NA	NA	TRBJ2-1	CASSDNRGSYNEQFF	TGTGCCAGCAGTGATAACCGGGGATCCTACAATGAGCAGTTCTTC
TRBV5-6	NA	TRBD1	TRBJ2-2	CASSLTGQENTGELFF	TGTGCCAGCAGCTTAACGGGACAGGAGAACACCGGGGAGCTGTTTTTT
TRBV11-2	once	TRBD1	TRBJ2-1	CASRVTTGGDNEQFF	TGTGCCAGCAGGGTAACCACAGGGGGAGACAATGAGCAGTTCTTC
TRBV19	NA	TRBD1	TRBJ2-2	CASSLTGTANTGELFF	TGTGCCAGTAGCCTCACCGGGACAGCGAACACCGGGGAGCTGTTTTTT